This T cell receptor (beta chain) was sequenced in a study of OX40 agonist ivuxolimab in advanced cancers. Study context: Ivuxolimab, an antibody that agonizes OX40 (CD134), was administered to the patients.

Findings of the study overall: There was clonal expansion of CD4+ and CD8+ blood T cells by week 6 at 0.1 to 3.0 mg/kg.

Produced via immunoSEQ multiplex PCR; TCRdb's table is partial and in-frame only. The sample lists more than 9,000 clones; roughly 70% were seen once. Trimming took off 6 bases at V and 7 bases at J, with 19 bases between the two ends. Germline CDR1 reads MDHEN; CDR2 reads SYDVKM. The CDR3 has 16 residues. On this clone itself: The antigen is undetermined.

The sample consisted of CD4+ or CD8+ T cells sorted from blood, taken in a trial of the OX40 agonist ivuxolimab. The clonotype originates from an adult with an advanced solid tumor such as melanoma, head and neck, liver or kidney cancer. This chain joins TRBV28 and TRBJ1-6; D uncertain. As DNA, the CDR3 is TGTGCCAGCAGCCTTATTCGGTGGACTGGGAATTCACCCCTCCACTTT. Translation gives CASSLIRWTGNSPLHF.